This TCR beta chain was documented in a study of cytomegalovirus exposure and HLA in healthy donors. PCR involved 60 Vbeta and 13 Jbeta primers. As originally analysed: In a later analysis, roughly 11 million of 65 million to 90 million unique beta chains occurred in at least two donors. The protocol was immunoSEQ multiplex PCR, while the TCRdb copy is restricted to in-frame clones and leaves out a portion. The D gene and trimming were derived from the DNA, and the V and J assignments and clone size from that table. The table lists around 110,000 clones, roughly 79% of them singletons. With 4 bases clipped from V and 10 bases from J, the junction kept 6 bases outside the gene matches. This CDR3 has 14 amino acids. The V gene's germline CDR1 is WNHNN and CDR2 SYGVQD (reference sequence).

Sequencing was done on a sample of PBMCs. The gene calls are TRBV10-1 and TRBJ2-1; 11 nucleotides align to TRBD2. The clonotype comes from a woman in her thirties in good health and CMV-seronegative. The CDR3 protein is CASSVLAGGGEQFF. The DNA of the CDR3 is TGCGCCAGCAGTGTTCTAGCGGGAGGCGGGGAGCAGTTCTTC.